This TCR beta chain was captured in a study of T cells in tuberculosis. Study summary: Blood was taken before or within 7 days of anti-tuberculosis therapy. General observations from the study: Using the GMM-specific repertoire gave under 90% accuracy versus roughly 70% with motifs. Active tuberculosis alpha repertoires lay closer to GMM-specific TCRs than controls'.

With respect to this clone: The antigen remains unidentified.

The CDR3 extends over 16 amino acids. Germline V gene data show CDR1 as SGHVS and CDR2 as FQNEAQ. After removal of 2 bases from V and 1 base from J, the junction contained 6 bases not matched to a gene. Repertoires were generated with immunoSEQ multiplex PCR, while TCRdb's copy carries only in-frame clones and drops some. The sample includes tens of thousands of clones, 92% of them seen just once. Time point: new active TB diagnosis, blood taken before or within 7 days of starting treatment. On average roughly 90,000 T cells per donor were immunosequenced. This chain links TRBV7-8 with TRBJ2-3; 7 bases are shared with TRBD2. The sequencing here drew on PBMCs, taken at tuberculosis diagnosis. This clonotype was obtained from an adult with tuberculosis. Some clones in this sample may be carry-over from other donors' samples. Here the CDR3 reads CASSLIRGEGTDTQYF. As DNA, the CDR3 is TGTGCCAGCAGCTTAATCCGGGGGGAGGGCACAGATACGCAGTATTTT.